This TCR beta chain was obtained from a study of T cell responses to AZD1222 COVID-19 vaccine. Produced via immunoSEQ multiplex PCR; TCRdb's table is partial and in-frame only. The sample holds 90,000 to 150,000 clones; around 89% are singletons and the top ten take 6% to 8%. V lost 1 base and J lost 0, with 6 bases in between. The germline V gene encodes CDR1 SQVTM and CDR2 ANQGSEA. The CDR3 contains 14 residues. The rearrangement joins TRBV29-1 to TRBJ2-2; possibly TRBD2 for D (6 bases). Sequenced material: peripheral blood, taken 28 days after the second AZD1222 dose. The sequence was collected from an adult who received the AZD1222 COVID-19 vaccine. In DNA, the CDR3 is TGCAGCGTTGAAGGACTAGCGAACACCGGGGAGCTGTTTTTT. This codes for CSVEGLANTGELFF.